This paragraph reports one TCR beta chain. What it recognizes is unknown. This specimen comes from a study of Tregs in tolerant kidney transplant recipients. Background on the study: An approximately 3-day belatacept mixed lymphocyte reaction, sometimes plus 5-day graft donor restimulation, preceded CD4+CD25+CD127- sorting. Broader study findings: Activated donor B cell expansion appeared to reveal the most relevant donor-specific TCRbeta repertoire. No direct test of biological reproducibility was done here. Findings come from small patient numbers and require larger validation.

From germline, CDR1 is WNHNN and CDR2 SYGVQD (reference sequence). The V end was cut by 6 bases, the J end by 8 bases, with 13 bases between. The CDR3 has 13 amino acids. This table comes from immunoSEQ multiplex PCR, and its TCRdb copy is limited to in-frame clones, with some not included. Here the sample spans approximately 41,000 clones, around 95% being singletons. What was sequenced was Tregs from blood cultured with allogeneic cells. The TCR sequence derives from a human donor in good health. This chain joins TRBV10-1 and TRBJ1-4; TRBD1 might be the D (5 bases). DNA of the CDR3: TGCGCCAGCAGCAGAGGGGTCGGGGAAAAACTGTTTTTT. This translates into CASSRGVGEKLFF.